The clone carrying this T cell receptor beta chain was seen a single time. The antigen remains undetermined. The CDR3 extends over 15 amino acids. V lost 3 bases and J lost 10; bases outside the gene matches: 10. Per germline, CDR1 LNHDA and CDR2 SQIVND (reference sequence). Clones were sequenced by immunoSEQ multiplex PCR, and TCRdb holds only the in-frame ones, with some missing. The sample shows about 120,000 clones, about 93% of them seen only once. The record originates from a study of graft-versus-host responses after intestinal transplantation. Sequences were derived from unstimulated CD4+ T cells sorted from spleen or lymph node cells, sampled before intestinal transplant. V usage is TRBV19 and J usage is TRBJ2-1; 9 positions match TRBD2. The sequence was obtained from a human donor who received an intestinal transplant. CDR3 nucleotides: TGTGCCAGTAGTATTTTTGCGGGAGGGCCGAGAGAGCAGTTCTTC. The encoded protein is CASSIFAGGPREQFF.